A single sample is the source of the 20 T cell receptor beta chains below, sequenced in a study of T cell responses to AZD1222 COVID-19 vaccine. Repertoires were generated with immunoSEQ multiplex PCR, while TCRdb's copy carries only in-frame clones and drops some. The sample has 150,000 to 200,000 clones, roughly 92% seen once. Specimen: peripheral blood, collected on day 0 of AZD1222 vaccination. These receptors were collected from an adult in good health.

The chain carries TRBV19 and TRBJ1-2; unclear D gene. Germline V gene sequence: CDR1 LNHDA, CDR2 SQIVND (reference sequence). The CDR3 runs 13 residues. Between the trimmed V and J ends, which lost 7 bases and 1 base, there was a span of 10 bases. The CDR3 DNA reads as TGTGCCAGTACTTTTCAGGTTAACTATGGCTACACCTTC. Protein: CASTFQVNYGYTF.

Here the CDR3 DNA reads TGTGCCAGCAGCGGGGGCAGAGTAAGCTCACCCCTCCACTTT. It is translated as CASSGGRVSSPLHF. This sequence joins TRBV9 and TRBJ1-6; the D gene is possibly TRBD1 (5 bases). The V end was cut by 3 bases, the J end by 10 bases, with 14 bases between. Germline V gives CDR1 SGDLS, CDR2 YYNGEE. The CDR3 is 14 residues long.

A remark on this clone: A read error may produce the germline difference seen at one junction end. The rearrangement joins TRBV27 to TRBJ1-1; D gene unclear. CDR1 and CDR2 (germline): MNHEY, SMNVEV (reference sequence). The length of the CDR3 is 15 residues. The CDR3 DNA reads TGTGCCAGCAGTGCCCGGGCCCCCAAGAACCCTGAAGCTTTCTTT. This encodes CASSARAPKNPEAFF.

This chain links TRBV4-1 with TRBJ1-2, with D perhaps TRBD1 (5 bases). The CDR3 is 15 residues long. Germline-derived CDR1 and CDR2 are MGHRA and YSYEKL. Trimming removed 3 bases at V and 0 bases at J, with 11 bases between. The CDR3 sequence is CASSQGTGTNYGYTF. The CDR3 DNA reads TGCGCCAGCAGCCAGGGGACCGGGACTAACTATGGCTACACCTTC.

The V and J genes are TRBV13 and TRBJ1-6, with a possible D match to TRBD1 (5 bases). V was trimmed by 4 bases and J by 0 bases, leaving 13 bases between them. CDR3 length: 17 amino acids. The germline CDR1 and CDR2 sequences are PRHDT and FYEKMQ (reference sequence). The CDR3 is CASSYSGGSSYNSPLHF. Written as DNA, the CDR3 is TGTGCCAGCAGCTATAGCGGGGGAAGCTCCTATAATTCACCCCTCCACTTT.

The chain joins TRBV20-1 to TRBJ2-7; D remains unclear. CDR1 is DFQATT and CDR2 is SNEGSKA in the germline V gene (reference sequence). The length of the CDR3 is 11 residues. Trimming took off 6 bases at V and 3 bases at J, with 9 bases between the two ends. The CDR3 DNA follows: TGCAGTGCAAGTCCCCTCTACGAGCAGTACTTC. Residues: CSASPLYEQYF.

In its sample, this clone was seen a few times. The CDR3 DNA is TGTGCCAGTAGTATGGGCCCGGGGGGCTATTGGGAACCGGTTGAAGCTTTCTTT. Translating gives CASSMGPGGYWEPVEAFF. This sequence joins TRBV19 and TRBJ1-1; possible D gene TRBD1, 6 bases. The V end was cut by 3 bases, the J end by 7 bases, with 27 bases between. CDR1 and CDR2 (germline): LNHDA, SQIVND (reference sequence). The CDR3 length is 18 residues.

This rearrangement joins TRBV11-2 to TRBJ1-2; 9 bases align to TRBD1. CDR1 and CDR2 (germline): SGHAT, FQNNGV. CDR3 length equals 13 residues. Unmatched junction bases numbered 5, after V lost 5 bases and J lost 7 bases. The CDR3 sequence is CASSPRTGAGYTF. The CDR3 nucleotides are TGTGCCAGCAGCCCTAGGACAGGGGCTGGCTACACCTTC.

This clone was counted a single time. The chain combines TRBV27 with TRBJ2-7; D perhaps matches TRBD2 (5 bases). This CDR3 region has 13 residues. Trimming shortened V by 3 bases and J by 2 bases, and 8 bases separated the two germline ends. In germline, CDR1 is MNHEY, CDR2 SMNVEV (reference sequence). CDR3 sequence reads: CASSFGNAYEQYF. CDR3 in DNA: TGTGCCAGCAGTTTCGGGAATGCCTACGAGCAGTACTTC.

V and J are TRBV24-1 and TRBJ1-5; tentative D call: TRBD1 (5 bases). The CDR3 runs 15 residues. The germline V and J ends were trimmed by 2 bases and 7 bases, with 14 bases remaining between them. Germline V gene sequence: CDR1 KGHDR, CDR2 SFDVKD. CDR3 residues: CATSDSRDFGQPQHF. The CDR3 DNA sequence: TGTGCCACCAGTGATTCCAGGGATTTTGGCCAGCCCCAGCATTTT.

V is TRBV7-9 and J is TRBJ1-5; 7 bases line up with TRBD1. The CDR3 length is 14 residues. The germline V gene encodes CDR1 SEHNR and CDR2 FQNEAQ (reference sequence). J gave up 5 bases and V 9 bases, and 10 bases lay outside the gene matches. CDR3 residues: CARPTDRDYQPQHF. DNA for the CDR3: TGTGCCAGACCAACCGACAGGGACTATCAGCCCCAGCATTTT.

V and J are TRBV19 and TRBJ1-5; D is undetermined. Germline CDR1 LNHDA, CDR2 SQIVND (reference sequence). The V end was cut by 5 bases, the J end by 1 base, with 9 bases between. CDR3 length: 14 residues. The CDR3: CASSGVESNQPQHF. In nucleotides, the CDR3 is TGTGCCAGTAGTGGTGTGGAGAGCAATCAGCCCCAGCATTTT.

This chain links TRBV28 with TRBJ1-2, with D possibly being TRBD1 (6 bases). The germline V gene has CDR1 MDHEN and CDR2 SYDVKM. CDR3 length equals 15 residues. V lost 5 bases and J 4 bases, leaving 17 bases between the germline ends. CDR3 amino acids: CASSLQRGVSYGYTF. CDR3 in DNA: TGTGCCAGCAGTCTCCAGAGGGGGGTGAGCTATGGCTACACCTTC.

The gene calls are TRBV28 and TRBJ1-6; D is perhaps TRBD1 (6 bases). Trimming stripped 6 bases from V and 9 bases from J, with 18 bases between. CDR1 and CDR2 (germline): MDHEN, SYDVKM. This CDR3 comprises 15 residues. The CDR3 loop reads CASRQGGLFGSPLHF. In DNA form, the CDR3 reads TGTGCCAGCAGGCAAGGGGGGCTTTTTGGTTCACCCCTCCACTTT.

V gene TRBV7-8 combines with J gene TRBJ1-4; D remains ambiguous. This CDR3 spans 14 amino acids. Germline V gives CDR1 SGHVS, CDR2 FQNEAQ. Between the trimmed V and J ends, which lost 1 base and 5 bases, there was a span of 8 bases. The CDR3 bases are TGTGCCAGCAGCTTAGGTCGTGCGAATGAAAAACTGTTTTTT. It codes for CASSLGRANEKLFF.

The rearrangement links TRBV18 to TRBJ1-5; D unclear. Trimming shortened V by 6 bases and J by 5 bases, and 11 bases separated the two germline ends. The germline V gene has CDR1 KGHSH and CDR2 LQKENI. The CDR3 length is 13 residues. CDR3: CASSDGIYQPQHF. As DNA, the CDR3 is TGTGCCAGCTCCGACGGAATCTATCAGCCCCAGCATTTT.

The gene calls are TRBV7-3 and TRBJ2-2, with D perhaps assigned TRBD1 or TRBD2 (6 bases each). With 1 base removed from V and 4 bases from J, the gap between germline ends came to 13 bases. The CDR3 runs to 16 residues. Per the germline V gene, CDR1 is SGHTA and CDR2 is FQGTGA. The CDR3 region is CASSLRGALGTGELFF. DNA for the CDR3: TGTGCCAGCAGCTTAAGGGGGGCTCTTGGCACCGGGGAGCTGTTTTTT.

The chain uses TRBV5-1 and TRBJ1-1; D not resolved. CDR3 size: 13 residues. The germline CDR1 and CDR2 sequences are SGHRS and YFSETQ. Trimming cost V 5 bases and J 5 bases, with 13 bases left between them. The CDR3 here is CASSFEGRTEAFF. CDR3 sequence (DNA): TGCGCCAGCAGTTTTGAGGGTAGGACTGAAGCTTTCTTT.

V is TRBV15 and J is TRBJ2-3; 16 bases agree with TRBD2. V lost 4 bases to trimming and J lost 5 bases; unmatched junction nucleotides: 12. Germline assignment: CDR1 LNHNV and CDR2 YYDKDF (reference sequence). CDR3 length equals 19 residues. DNA for the CDR3: TGTGCCACCAGCAACTCCCTCGGGACTAGCGGGGGGGCCGAAGATACGCAGTATTTT. Translated, it gives CATSNSLGTSGGAEDTQYF.

There are a few counts of this clone. The rearrangement links TRBV19 to TRBJ1-6; TRBD1 matches at 7 bases. V shed 4 bases and J 8 bases; nucleotides not matched to a gene: 2. This CDR3 has 13 amino acids. The V gene's germline CDR1 is LNHDA and CDR2 SQIVND (reference sequence). The DNA for the CDR3 is TGTGCCAGTAGTAGAGACAGGGATTCACCCCTCCACTTT. Translation: CASSRDRDSPLHF.